This T cell receptor (beta chain) was recorded in a study of T cells after yellow fever vaccination. MiXCR, applied by TCRdb to the 5' RACE reads, yields one record per CDR3 protein. The sample has fewer than 450,000 distinct CDR3 sequences; approximately 3.9% are singletons. The CDR3 is made up of 13 amino acids. Trimming removed 6 bases from V and 5 bases from J, with 14 bases in between. This chain joins TRBV12-3 or TRBV12-4 and TRBJ2-7, with D perhaps matching TRBD2 (6 bases). The source was PBMCs, collected 5 days after the yellow fever booster vaccination. This TCR was recovered from a man aged 18-30 years who received the YFV17D yellow fever vaccine. This chain's CDR3 is CASSNRGIDEQYF. The CDR3 DNA is TGTGCCAGCAGCAATCGGGGGATCGACGAGCAGTACTTC.